This T cell receptor beta chain stems from a study of cytomegalovirus exposure and HLA in healthy donors. The V gene end was trimmed by 6 bases and the J gene end by 0 bases; junction bases not matched to a gene: 9. This CDR3 has 16 residues. The germline gives CDR1 SGHRS, CDR2 YFSETQ. General study points: The study dropped some indistinguishable V segments, TRBV6-2 and TRBV6-3 among them. Reported performance of the classifier showed diagnosis of cytomegalovirus status with high specificity and sensitivity. Most of the TCR beta V segments (in an earlier analysis) were productive either about 87% or about 30% of the time.

In the case of this clone: The antigen is undetermined.

With 60 Vbeta and 13 Jbeta primers, the PCR was carried out. Clones were sequenced by immunoSEQ multiplex PCR, and TCRdb holds only the in-frame ones, with some missing. There are 150,000 to 200,000 clones in the sample; approximately 75% occur only once, and under 2% lies in the top ten. The sample was PBMCs. The J gene is TRBJ2-3, the V gene TRBV5-1; 8 positions agree with TRBD1. This receptor was taken from a woman aged 18 to 35 in good health and CMV-seronegative. The chain's CDR3 is CASKIGTGYSTDTQYF. The CDR3 DNA reads as TGCGCCAGCAAGATCGGGACAGGTTATAGCACAGATACGCAGTATTTT.